The 7 T cell receptor beta chains presented below share a single source sample, sequenced in a study of cytomegalovirus exposure and HLA in healthy donors. 13 Jbeta primers and 60 Vbeta primers were used for the PCR. Some clones are missing from TCRdb's copy, which holds only in-frame ones; the method was immunoSEQ multiplex PCR. The table records 200,000 to 250,000 clones, roughly 87% of them present only once. Sequenced material: PBMCs. Receptor source: a woman aged 40 to 55 in good health and CMV-seropositive.

The chain employs TRBV5-1 and TRBJ1-1, with 10 bases identical to TRBD1. Unmatched junction bases numbered 8, after V lost 2 bases and J lost 4 bases. Germline lookup yields CDR1 SGHRS and CDR2 YFSETQ. CDR3 length: 16 residues. The chain's CDR3 is CASSLGDRGRGTEAFF. The CDR3 nucleotides are TGCGCCAGCAGCTTAGGTGACAGGGGGCGAGGCACTGAAGCTTTCTTT.

The rearrangement joins TRBV5-6 to TRBJ1-6; the D is unclear. Per the germline V gene, CDR1 is SGHDT and CDR2 is YYEEEE. Between the trimmed V and J ends, which lost 2 bases and 6 bases, there was a span of 12 bases. The CDR3 covers 15 residues. The CDR3 DNA reads TGTGCCAGCAGCTTTCATCGGCGGGGTAATTCACCCCTCCACTTT. Its translation: CASSFHRRGNSPLHF.

This clone was recorded only once. This chain links TRBV7-3 with TRBJ1-1; tentative D call: TRBD1 (6 bases). V was clipped by 6 bases and J by 0 bases, with 14 bases between them. Germline V gives CDR1 SGHTA, CDR2 FQGTGA. There are 15 residues in the CDR3. CDR3 DNA: TGTGCCAGCAGGCGGACAGAGCTCGTGAACACTGAAGCTTTCTTT. Its translation is CASRRTELVNTEAFF.

The chain uses TRBV6-5 and TRBJ2-1; TRBD2 agrees at 11 bases. V lost 5 bases to trimming and J lost 8 bases; unmatched junction nucleotides: 8. The CDR3 runs 15 residues. Germline lookup yields CDR1 MNHEY and CDR2 SVGAGI. CDR3 residues: CASSRLAGWSDEQFF. The CDR3, as DNA: TGTGCCAGCAGTCGACTAGCGGGGTGGTCTGATGAGCAGTTCTTC.

The chain employs TRBV25-1 and TRBJ1-2; 7 bases line up with TRBD1. J was trimmed by 3 bases and V by 1 base; bases with no gene match: 2. This CDR3 spans 14 amino acids. Germline CDR1 reads MGHDK; CDR2 reads SYGVNS. CDR3 nucleotide sequence: TGTGCCAGCAGTGAATGGGGACAGTACTATGGCTACACCTTC. This gives the protein CASSEWGQYYGYTF.

This rearrangement joins TRBV18 to TRBJ1-4; 11 bases agree with TRBD1. The trim removed 4 bases at V and 6 bases at J, leaving 13 bases unmatched. From germline, CDR1 is KGHSH and CDR2 LQKENI. This CDR3 has 18 amino acids. In nucleotides, the CDR3 is TGTGCCAGCTCACGACTACCCGGACAGGGGGCTACGGATGAAAAACTGTTTTTT. As protein: CASSRLPGQGATDEKLFF.

This chain uses TRBV30 with TRBJ2-7; D possibly corresponds to TRBD1 (5 bases). The CDR3 has 15 residues. Between the trimmed V and J ends, which lost 0 bases and 0 bases, there was a span of 12 bases. From germline, CDR1 is GTSNPN and CDR2 SVGIG (reference sequence). The CDR3 loop is CAWSVGEWGSYEQYF. The CDR3 DNA reads TGTGCCTGGAGTGTAGGGGAATGGGGCTCCTACGAGCAGTACTTC. Variable domain in full (rest from reference TRBV30 and TRBJ2-7): SQTIHQWPATLVQPVGSPLSLECTVEGTSNPNLYWYRQAAGRGLQLLFYSVGIGQISSEVPQNLSASRPQDRQFILSSKKLLLSDSGFYLCAWSVGEWGSYEQYFGPGTRLTVT.